The next 21 T cell receptor beta chains were all read from a single sample in a study of blood T cell repertoires in COVID-19. Measured with immunoSEQ multiplex PCR; TCRdb has only the in-frame clones, and not every one. The sample consists of roughly 46,000 clones, roughly 86% of them appearing once. Input material: PBMCs or T cells enriched from blood (not recorded which). These receptors originate from a woman in her forties or fifties who had recovered from COVID-19.

The chain employs TRBV19 and TRBJ1-3, with D perhaps matching TRBD1 (6 bases). V was pared by 3 bases and J by 0 bases, with 15 bases between. CDR3 length: 17 residues. Germline V lookup: CDR1 LNHDA, CDR2 SQIVND (reference sequence). The CDR3: CASSIRMRTASGNTIYF. The CDR3 bases are TGTGCCAGTAGTATTAGAATGAGGACAGCCTCTGGAAACACCATATATTTT.

Here the CDR3 reads CASSLRSQVWMSTEAFF. The DNA for the CDR3 is TGTGCCAGCAGCTTAAGATCGCAGGTCTGGATGAGCACTGAAGCTTTCTTT. The J gene is TRBJ1-1, the V gene TRBV5-6; D not resolved. This CDR3 is built from 17 residues. Germline loops: CDR1 SGHDT, CDR2 YYEEEE. V lost 2 bases to trimming and J lost 4 bases, with 21 bases between them.

The rearrangement uses TRBV18 and TRBJ2-2; D unclear. Between the trimmed V and J ends, which lost 5 bases and 2 bases, there was a span of 3 bases. Looked up from germline, CDR1 is KGHSH and CDR2 is LQKENI. This CDR3 comprises 12 residues. This CDR3 is CASSTNTGELFF. CDR3 coding DNA: TGTGCCAGCTCAACAAACACCGGGGAGCTGTTTTTT.

This clone appeared a few times. As DNA, the CDR3 is TGTGCCTGGAGTAGGAGTGCCGGTGAAGCTTTCTTT. Its protein product is CAWSRSAGEAFF. The chain is built from TRBV30 and TRBJ1-1; the D is unclear. This CDR3 has 12 residues. Per germline, CDR1 GTSNPN and CDR2 SVGIG (reference sequence). V shed 2 bases and J shed 7 bases, with 11 bases lying between them. The complete variable domain, with remaining parts taken from reference TRBV30 and TRBJ1-1, reads SQTIHQWPATLVQPVGSPLSLECTVEGTSNPNLYWYRQAAGRGLQLLFYSVGIGQISSEVPQNLSASRPQDRQFILSSKKLLLSDSGFYLCAWSRSAGEAFFGQGTRLTVV.

The chain joins TRBV7-2 to TRBJ2-5; D gene uncertain. Trimming removed 2 bases from V and 7 bases from J, with 5 bases in between. The germline V gene encodes CDR1 SGHTA and CDR2 FQGNSA. The CDR3 spans 11 residues. CDR3 DNA: TGTGCCAGCAGCTTAACGCGGACCCAGTACTTC. Residues: CASSLTRTQYF.

This clone rates as medium-sized. The gene calls are TRBV6-5 and TRBJ2-7, with 9 bases lining up with TRBD1. This CDR3 is 16 amino acids long. The germline gives CDR1 MNHEY, CDR2 SVGAGI. Trimming cost V 3 bases and J 4 bases; bases outside gene matches: 10. CDR3 loop: CASSYRVGTGQYEQYF. CDR3 nucleotides: TGTGCCAGCAGTTATAGGGTCGGGACAGGGCAATACGAGCAGTACTTC.

The rearrangement links TRBV11-3 to TRBJ2-3, with 9 bases matching TRBD2. The CDR3 length is 15 residues. Germline CDR1 is SGHNT and CDR2 is YENEEA. V gave up 4 bases and J gave up 1 base; unmatched junction bases: 3. CDR3 bases: TGTGCCAGCAGCTCAAGGACTAGCGGCACAGATACGCAGTATTTT. Protein product: CASSSRTSGTDTQYF.

The genes are TRBV27 and TRBJ2-5; D gene unclear. Germline loops: CDR1 MNHEY, CDR2 SMNVEV (reference sequence). V lost 4 bases, J lost 1 base, and 4 bases lay in between. There are 12 residues in the CDR3. CDR3 in amino acids: CASSSSQETQYF. Written as DNA, the CDR3 is TGTGCCAGCAGTTCGTCCCAAGAGACCCAGTACTTC.

The rearrangement uses TRBV6-2 or TRBV6-3 and TRBJ1-3; D gene uncertain. Germline V gives CDR1 MNHEY, CDR2 SVGEGT. The CDR3 is 13 amino acids. Trimming cost V 5 bases and J 3 bases, with 8 bases left between them. The CDR3 DNA reads TGTGCCAGCAGTCCCGACATTGGAAACACCATATATTTT. This sequence encodes CASSPDIGNTIYF.

V and J are TRBV29-1 and TRBJ1-2, with TRBD1 matching 9 bases. V shed 4 bases and J 3 bases; nucleotides not matched to a gene: 0. There are 12 residues in the CDR3. From germline, CDR1 is SQVTM and CDR2 ANQGSEA. The CDR3 reads CSVGTGDYGYTF. In DNA form, the CDR3 reads TGCAGCGTTGGGACAGGGGACTATGGCTACACCTTC.

The chain uses TRBV4-1 and TRBJ2-1; 11 nucleotides align to TRBD2. V trimming: 3 bases; J trimming: 7 bases; junction bases outside the gene matches: 8. This CDR3 contains 16 residues. Germline CDR1 and CDR2: MGHRA and YSYEKL. The CDR3 DNA is TGCGCCAGCAGCCACGTACTAGCGGGAGAGCCAAATGAGCAGTTCTTC. This translates into CASSHVLAGEPNEQFF.

This clone was observed a single time. The chain recombines TRBV27 with TRBJ2-7, with TRBD1 matching over 11 bases. CDR1 and CDR2 from the germline V gene are MNHEY and SMNVEV (reference sequence). The CDR3 sequence is 14 residues long. V was pared by 3 bases and J by 4 bases, with 2 bases of the junction left unmatched. The CDR3 bases are TGTGCCAGCAGTTTGGACAGGGGGCCATACGAGCAGTACTTC. Its translation is CASSLDRGPYEQYF.

This clone was observed once. The gene calls are TRBV23-1 and TRBJ1-4; D gene uncertain. TRBV23-1 is an open reading frame whose function is uncertain. The CDR3 length is 16 residues. With 3 bases removed from V and 10 bases from J, the gap between germline ends came to 21 bases. The CDR3 loop reads CASSHPGWSLRVKLFF. CDR3 DNA: TGCGCCAGCAGTCACCCCGGGTGGTCGTTGAGGGTAAAACTGTTTTTT.

CDR3 nucleotides: TGTGCCAGCAGCTTACGTAGGACAGGGGATCAGCCCCAGCATTTT. This codes for CASSLRRTGDQPQHF. The chain combines TRBV7-8 with TRBJ1-5, with TRBD1 matching 9 bases. The CDR3 contains 15 residues. Germline V gives CDR1 SGHVS, CDR2 FQNEAQ. Trimming took 2 bases from V and 5 from J; bases not matched to a gene: 4.

This clone turned up a few times. This chain joins TRBV11-1 and TRBJ2-7; perhaps TRBD1 as D (5 bases). Germline CDR1 is SGHAT and CDR2 is FQDESV (reference sequence). The V end lost 4 bases, the J end lost 6 bases, and 13 bases lay between the germline ends. The CDR3 loop spans 13 amino acids. Here the CDR3 reads CASSSSTGSEQYF. The CDR3 DNA reads as TGTGCCAGCAGCTCATCAACAGGATCCGAGCAGTACTTC.

This chain joins TRBV19 and TRBJ2-2; possible D gene TRBD2, 5 bases. Germline V gene data show CDR1 as LNHDA and CDR2 as SQIVND (reference sequence). The V end lost 10 bases, the J end lost 6 bases, and 15 bases lay between the germline ends. The CDR3 consists of 13 residues. The CDR3 here is CATRRVSPGELFF. The CDR3 bases are TGTGCCACCAGGCGGGTCTCCCCCGGGGAGCTGTTTTTT. The entire variable domain, with the rest obtained from reference TRBV19 and TRBJ2-2, is as follows: DGGITQSPKYLFRKEGQNVTLSCEQNLNHDAMYWYRQDPGQGLRLIYYSQIVNDFQKGDIAEGYSVSREKKESFPLTVTSAQKNPTAFYLCATRRVSPGELFFGEGSRLTVL.

The chain joins TRBV20-1 to TRBJ1-2, with D hard to call. The V gene's germline CDR1 is DFQATT and CDR2 SNEGSKA (reference sequence). Between the trimmed V and J ends, which lost 6 bases and 7 bases, there was a span of 9 bases. The CDR3 is 10 residues long. CDR3 protein: CSAGRGGYTF. The CDR3 DNA sequence: TGCAGTGCAGGGCGGGGTGGCTACACCTTC.

The chain uses TRBV7-9 and TRBJ2-5, with 8 bases aligning to TRBD1. Trimming removed 1 base from V and 4 bases from J; junction bases left unmatched: 8. The CDR3 consists of 16 residues. Germline CDR1 SEHNR, CDR2 FQNEAQ (reference sequence). The CDR3 bases are TGTGCCAGCAGCTTAGTGGTCCAGGGGGCTAGAGAGACCCAGTACTTC. Translation gives CASSLVVQGARETQYF.

CDR3 sequence: CASSQHGGQPDEQYF. Here the CDR3 DNA reads TGTGCCAGCAGCCAACACGGCGGACAGCCGGACGAGCAGTACTTC. The V and J genes are TRBV4-2 and TRBJ2-7, with TRBD1 as a possible D gene (6 bases). Trimming pared 2 bases from V and 5 bases from J, leaving 16 bases between. Germline V gene data show CDR1 as LGHNA and CDR2 as YNFKEQ. The CDR3 length is 15 residues.

The genes are TRBV6-4 and TRBJ2-7; TRBD2 matches at 11 bases. The germline V gene has CDR1 MRHNA and CDR2 SNTAGT. V was clipped by 2 bases and J by 1 base; unmatched bases: 16. This CDR3 is 20 amino acids long. CDR3 in amino acids: CASSDRQERLAGRGSYEQYF. Here the CDR3 DNA reads TGTGCCAGCAGTGACCGACAGGAGCGACTAGCGGGGAGAGGTTCCTACGAGCAGTACTTC.

This chain connects TRBV18 to TRBJ2-7, with 14 bases identical to TRBD2. Unmatched junction bases numbered 3, after V lost 2 bases and J lost 3 bases. The germline gives CDR1 KGHSH, CDR2 LQKENI. There are 16 residues in the CDR3. Written as DNA, the CDR3 is TGTGCCAGCTCACCAGCCGGGACTAGCGGGAGCTACGAGCAGTACTTC. Translating it yields CASSPAGTSGSYEQYF.